The subject of this entry is one T cell receptor beta chain. Participants were aged about 18 to 95 years, lived in over 20 US areas, and enrolled virtually. Allocation to cohorts depended on clinical history reported by the participants. This record belongs to a study of blood T cell repertoires in COVID-19. Study overall: Sources were T cells, B-cell-depleted T cells, or PBMCs; the material itself was cDNA or gDNA.

Germline V gives CDR1 SEHNR, CDR2 FQNEAQ (reference sequence). J gave up 2 bases and V 3 bases, and 9 bases lay outside the gene matches. This CDR3 comprises 16 residues. Only in-frame clones appear in the TCRdb table, and some are missing; sequencing was by immunoSEQ multiplex PCR. This sample has approximately 290,000 clones, with about 90% found just once. The gene calls are TRBV7-9 and TRBJ2-7, with 8 bases aligning to TRBD2. Specimen: PBMCs or T cells enriched from blood (not recorded which). This receptor was obtained from a woman aged 18-29 years with acute COVID-19. This CDR3 reads CASSFGGREVPYEQYF. The DNA of the CDR3 is TGTGCCAGCAGCTTTGGAGGGCGGGAGGTCCCCTACGAGCAGTACTTC. Full variable domain (rest looked up from reference TRBV7-9 and TRBJ2-7): DTGVSQNPRHKITKRGQNVTFRCDPISEHNRLYWYRQTLGQGPEFLTYFQNEAQLEKSRLLSDRFSAERPKGSFSTLEIQRTEQGDSAMYLCASSFGGREVPYEQYFGPGTRLTVT.